This passage covers 4 T cell receptor beta chains from one sample sequenced in a study of T cell responses to AZD1222 COVID-19 vaccine. TCRdb's table, derived via immunoSEQ multiplex PCR, lists solely in-frame clones and lacks some. The table lists about 160,000 clones, about nine tenths of them singletons. The specimen was peripheral blood, collected on day 0 of AZD1222 vaccination. Receptors originate from an adult in good health.

The chain combines TRBV25-1 with TRBJ2-1; no reliable D call. V was clipped by 4 bases and J by 5 bases, with 6 bases between them. Germline-derived CDR1 and CDR2 are MGHDK and SYGVNS. The CDR3 runs 12 residues. CDR3 nucleotide sequence: TGTGCCAGCAGTGGTCGGGACAATGAGCAGTTCTTC. Translation: CASSGRDNEQFF.

This clone has at least ten counts. V gene TRBV9 combines with J gene TRBJ1-2; TRBD1 aligns across 8 bases. CDR1 and CDR2 (germline): SGDLS, YYNGEE. The CDR3 runs 16 residues. The junction had 5 bases not matched to a gene; V was cut back by 0 bases and J by 1 base. CDR3: CASSVAWTGLNYGYTF. CDR3 nucleotides: TGTGCCAGCAGCGTAGCGTGGACAGGGCTTAACTATGGCTACACCTTC.

This chain's CDR3 is CASTLGMASGGAKDTQYF. CDR3 nucleotide sequence: TGTGCCAGCACCTTGGGGATGGCTAGCGGGGGGGCCAAAGATACGCAGTATTTT. This chain uses TRBV28 with TRBJ2-3, with TRBD2 identical over 12 bases. CDR1 is MDHEN and CDR2 is SYDVKM in the germline V gene. The CDR3 runs 18 residues. Trimming cost V 7 bases and J 5 bases; bases outside gene matches: 16. The whole variable domain, remainder taken from reference TRBV28 and TRBJ2-3, is DVKVTQSSRYLVKRTGEKVFLECVQDMDHENMFWYRQDPGLGLRLIYFSYDVKMKEKGDIPEGYSVSREKKERFSLILESASTNQTSMYLCASTLGMASGGAKDTQYFGPGTRLTVL.

The CDR3 region is CASSATSGPFYEQYF. The CDR3 DNA follows: TGCGCCAGCAGTGCTACTAGCGGGCCTTTCTACGAGCAGTACTTC. This sequence joins TRBV10-2 and TRBJ2-7, with 9 bases aligning to TRBD2. The CDR3 loop spans 15 amino acids. V lost 4 bases, J lost 3 bases, and 7 bases stayed unmatched. Germline CDR1 reads WSHSY; CDR2 reads SAAADI.